The rows below give T cell receptor beta chains drawn from one sample of a study of OX40 agonist ivuxolimab in advanced cancers. Assay: immunoSEQ multiplex PCR; the TCRdb copy retains only in-frame clones and omits some. The sample has roughly 56,000 clones, roughly 84% seen once. The sequences come from CD4+ or CD8+ T cells sorted from blood, collected in a trial of the OX40 agonist ivuxolimab. These receptors were taken from an adult with an advanced solid tumor such as melanoma, head and neck, liver or kidney cancer. Both conserved end residues are part of each CDR3.

v_call | cdr3_aa
TRBV18 | CASSRPGTGGNNGYTF
TRBV5-4 | CASSTGTPNTEAFF
TRBV6-1 | CASSGQGWNEQYF
TRBV5-1 | CASSTEQLDEQYF
TRBV11-3 | CASSLTGNTEAFF
TRBV7-9 | CASSLGAAGNTIYF
TRBV29-1 | CSVGTDIYEQYF
TRBV19 | CASSGWEYNEQFF
TRBV6-6 | CAASRGGNQPQHF
TRBV5-4 | CASSFRTGGLGELFF
TRBV10-1 | CASSAGTGGKYEQYF
TRBV13 | CASSPRTMANEKLFF
TRBV19 | CASKEGTGANVLTF
TRBV4-1 | CASSQASRGETQYF
TRBV5-8 | CASRIRGGNEQFF
TRBV5-6 | CASSLDASYYGYTF
TRBV2 | CASSVGTDTQYF
TRBV9 | CASSPRGPTLNTGELFF
TRBV23-1 | CASSQRQGTRELFF
TRBV19 | CASSNGYEQFF
TRBV10-3 | CAIRPAGRNTEAFF
TRBV4-1 | CASSQEYGRDGSRVRVTAFF
TRBV7-2 | CASSSDRGGLWIQYF
TRBV6-9 | CASSYSGVSTHGELFF
TRBV1 | CTSSPDGPKNTGELFF
TRBV9 | CASNNLLPGANVLTF